This T cell receptor (beta chain) emerged from a study of T cell repertoires in cytomegalovirus infection. At the level of the study: TCR beta signatures that were public indicated CMV infection and matching HLA type. Study-wide points: Adding up the frequency of public TCR beta families identified people who carried CMV plus the relevant HLA. In two of eight donors, the top clonotype was HLA-C-restricted CMV-specific.

TCRdb called the reads again in MiXCR, with one record for every CDR3 protein. This table holds around 330,000 distinct CDR3 sequences, roughly 16% found once. This clonotype came up a few times. Its antigen is unidentified. V was clipped by 2 bases and J by 0 bases, with 11 bases between them. The germline gives CDR1 SGHVS, CDR2 FNYEAQ. The CDR3 is made up of 16 amino acids. Specimen: PBMCs. The J gene is TRBJ1-5, the V gene TRBV7-6; D gene unclear. The clonotype comes from a human donor in good health (CMV status not recorded). Some clones in this sample may be carry-over from other donors' samples. This CDR3 is CASSLLARNSNQPQHF. In nucleotides, the CDR3 is TGTGCCAGCAGCTTATTGGCCAGAAATAGCAATCAGCCCCAGCATTTT.